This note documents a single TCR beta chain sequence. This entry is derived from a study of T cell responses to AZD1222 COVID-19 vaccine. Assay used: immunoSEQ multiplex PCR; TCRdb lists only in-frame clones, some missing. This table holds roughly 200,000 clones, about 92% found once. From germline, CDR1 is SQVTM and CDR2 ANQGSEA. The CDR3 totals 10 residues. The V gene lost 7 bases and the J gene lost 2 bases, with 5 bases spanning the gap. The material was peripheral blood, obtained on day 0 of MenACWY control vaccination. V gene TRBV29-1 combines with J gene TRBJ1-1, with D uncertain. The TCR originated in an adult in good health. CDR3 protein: CSAGNTEAFF. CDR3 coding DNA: TGCAGCGCCGGAAACACTGAAGCTTTCTTT. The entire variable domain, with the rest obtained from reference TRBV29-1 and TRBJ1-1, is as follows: SAVISQKPSRDICQRGTSLTIQCQVDSQVTMMFWYRQQPGQSLTLIATANQGSEATYESGFVIDKFPISRPNLTFSTLTVSNMSPEDSSIYLCSAGNTEAFFGQGTRLTVV.